Included here is one T cell receptor (beta chain) sequence, with context. This clonotype was seen only a few times. Its antigen remains undetermined. Per-nucleotide qualities are absent, and no much larger clonotype sits a single base away. The data derive from a study of CD8 T cells in ankylosing spondylitis (dated by TCRdb to 2016 to 2017). The study in broad terms: T cell receptor beta repertoires were profiled in healthy donors and ankylosing spondylitis patients so that disease-linked TCR variants could be found. The full study cohort comprised 25 or so ankylosing spondylitis patients and over 95 healthy donors. Peripheral blood was sampled, and synovial fluid was also collected from ankylosing spondylitis patients.

TCRdb names Illumina HiSeq 2500 as the instrument used. Quantitative 5'-RACE with molecular barcodes was the method used to prepare the TCR beta libraries. As for how the authors treated the data: A new computational method based on a probabilistic model of VDJ rearrangement was used to identify disease-linked TCR variants. The raw public data were reprocessed by TCRdb itself: fastp quality trimming at Q25, MiXCR clonotype calling, in-frame beta chains only. Every distinct CDR3 protein forms one entry, paired with its most common genes and DNA. TCRdb, not the authors, supplied the V and J calls. Recorded for this sample are 250,000 to 350,000 distinct CDR3 sequences; 20% of them occurred a single time. The ten most abundant clones make up roughly 8% of the sample. The CDR3 holds 15 amino acids from the cysteine to the phenylalanine. Solely the CDR3 DNA is kept, with 45 bases framed from the first base. V and J are truncated by 6 bases and 0 bases respectively, leaving an intervening sequence of 15 bases. The germline V gene (reference sequence) yields DFQATT for CDR1 and SNEGSKA for CDR2.

What the study reported, not specific to this receptor: The disease-linked clones had a CD8+ phenotype and were found at relatively low frequencies in peripheral blood. Blood from ankylosing spondylitis patients appeared to be characterized by a TCR beta motif made up of under ten highly homologous amino acid variants. Some of the motif variants had been reported before in the synovial fluid and blood of reactive arthritis patients, a finding that suggests common disease-initiation mechanisms. Significant enrichment of the disease-linked clones was reported in matched synovial fluid samples from ankylosing spondylitis patients.

The rearrangement combines TRBV20-1 with TRBJ1-5, with a tentative D gene TRBD1 over 5 matching bases. This TCR derives from a male donor with ankylosing spondylitis or in good health (not recorded which). Material: blood, either unsorted or a sorted T cell fraction (not recorded which). The DNA is TGCAGTGCGGAGGGACTGACCCATAGCAATCAGCCCCAGCATTTT. Translated, it gives CSAEGLTHSNQPQHF.